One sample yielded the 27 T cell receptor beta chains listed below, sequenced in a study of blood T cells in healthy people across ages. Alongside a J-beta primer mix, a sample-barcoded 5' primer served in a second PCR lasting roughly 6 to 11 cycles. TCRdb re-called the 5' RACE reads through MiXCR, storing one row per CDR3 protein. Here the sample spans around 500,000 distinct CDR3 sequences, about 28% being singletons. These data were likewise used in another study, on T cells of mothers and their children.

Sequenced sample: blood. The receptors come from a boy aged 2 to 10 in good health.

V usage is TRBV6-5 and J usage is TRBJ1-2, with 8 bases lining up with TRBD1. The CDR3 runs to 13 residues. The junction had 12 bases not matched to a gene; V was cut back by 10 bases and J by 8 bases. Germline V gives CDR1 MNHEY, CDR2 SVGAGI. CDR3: CATRTPGGKGYTF. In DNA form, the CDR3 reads TGTGCCACCAGGACCCCAGGGGGCAAGGGCTACACCTTC.

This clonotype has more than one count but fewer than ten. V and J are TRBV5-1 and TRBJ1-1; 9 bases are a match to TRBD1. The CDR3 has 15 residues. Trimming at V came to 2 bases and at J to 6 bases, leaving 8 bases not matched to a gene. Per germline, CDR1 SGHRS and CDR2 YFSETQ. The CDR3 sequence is CASSFRTGVGAEAFF. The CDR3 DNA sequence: TGCGCCAGCAGCTTTCGGACAGGGGTGGGAGCTGAAGCTTTCTTT.

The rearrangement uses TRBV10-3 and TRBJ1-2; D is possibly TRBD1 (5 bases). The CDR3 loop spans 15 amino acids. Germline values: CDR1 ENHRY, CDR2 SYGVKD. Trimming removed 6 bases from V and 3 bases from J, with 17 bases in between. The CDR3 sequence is CAISKGLENDYGYTF. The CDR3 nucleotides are TGTGCCATCAGCAAGGGACTTGAAAACGACTATGGCTACACCTTC.

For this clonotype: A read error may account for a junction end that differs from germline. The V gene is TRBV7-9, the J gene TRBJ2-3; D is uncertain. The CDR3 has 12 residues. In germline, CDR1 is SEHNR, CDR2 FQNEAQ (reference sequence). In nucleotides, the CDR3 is TGTGCCAGCAGCCCCGACATATATACGCAGTACTTT. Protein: CASSPDIYTQYF.

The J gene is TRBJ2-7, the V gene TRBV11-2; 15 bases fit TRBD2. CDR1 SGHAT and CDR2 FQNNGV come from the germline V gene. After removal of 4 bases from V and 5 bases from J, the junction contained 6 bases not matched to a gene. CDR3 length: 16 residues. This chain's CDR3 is CASSYGLAGGHDEQYF. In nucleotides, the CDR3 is TGTGCCAGCAGCTATGGACTAGCGGGAGGGCATGACGAGCAGTACTTC.

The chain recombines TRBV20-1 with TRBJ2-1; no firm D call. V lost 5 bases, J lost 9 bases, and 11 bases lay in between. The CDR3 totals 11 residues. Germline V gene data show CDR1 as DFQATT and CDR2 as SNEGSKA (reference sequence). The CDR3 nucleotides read TGCAGTGCTTACCTACGGAGTGAGCAGTTCTTC. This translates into CSAYLRSEQFF.

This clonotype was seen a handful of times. This CDR3 reads CSARDYLWQETQYF. CDR3 bases: TGCAGTGCTAGAGATTACCTCTGGCAAGAGACCCAGTACTTC. V is TRBV20-1 and J is TRBJ2-7, with D unresolved. The better agreement between TRBJ2-5 and the DNA end casts doubt on the J call. Germline V gives CDR1 DFQATT, CDR2 SNEGSKA (reference sequence). The CDR3 has 14 residues.

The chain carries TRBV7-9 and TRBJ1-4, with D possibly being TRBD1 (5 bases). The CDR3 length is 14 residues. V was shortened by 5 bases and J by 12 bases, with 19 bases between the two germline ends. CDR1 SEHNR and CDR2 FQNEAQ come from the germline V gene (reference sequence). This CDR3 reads CASSPGRTAGELFF. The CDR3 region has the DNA TGTGCCAGCAGCCCGGGACGGACGGCTGGGGAACTGTTTTTT.

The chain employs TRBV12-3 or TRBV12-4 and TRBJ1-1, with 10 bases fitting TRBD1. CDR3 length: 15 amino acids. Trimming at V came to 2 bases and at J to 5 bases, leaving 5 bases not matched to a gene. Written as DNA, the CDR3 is TGTGCCAGCAGTTTATTGGGACAGGGGACTACTGAAGCTTTCTTT. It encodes CASSLLGQGTTEAFF.

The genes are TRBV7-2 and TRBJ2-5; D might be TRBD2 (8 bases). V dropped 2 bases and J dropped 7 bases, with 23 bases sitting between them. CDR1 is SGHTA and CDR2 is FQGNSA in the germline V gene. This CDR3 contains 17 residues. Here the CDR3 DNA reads TGTGCCAGCAGCTTAACGGTAGCGGGACAGAGGCAACGGACCCAGTACTTC. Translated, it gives CASSLTVAGQRQRTQYF.

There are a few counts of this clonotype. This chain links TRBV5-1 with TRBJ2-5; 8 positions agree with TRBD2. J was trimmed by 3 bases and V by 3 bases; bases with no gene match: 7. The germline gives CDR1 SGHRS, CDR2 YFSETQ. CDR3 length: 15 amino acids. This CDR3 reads CASSSGGGTKETQYF. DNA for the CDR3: TGCGCCAGCAGCTCGGGCGGGGGGACAAAAGAGACCCAGTACTTC.

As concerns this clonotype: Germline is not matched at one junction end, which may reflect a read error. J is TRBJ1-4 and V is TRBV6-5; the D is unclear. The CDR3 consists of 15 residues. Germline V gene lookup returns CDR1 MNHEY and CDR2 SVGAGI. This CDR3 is CVSSHEIGANEKLFF. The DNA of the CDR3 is TGTGTCAGCAGTCATGAGATAGGCGCTAATGAAAAACTGTTTTTT.

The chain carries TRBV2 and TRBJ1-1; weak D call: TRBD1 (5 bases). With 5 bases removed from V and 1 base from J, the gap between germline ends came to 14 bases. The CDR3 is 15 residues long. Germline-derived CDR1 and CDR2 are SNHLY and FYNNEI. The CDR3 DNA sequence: TGTGCCAGCAGTATTCGGGACCGTGGGAACACTGAAGCTTTCTTT. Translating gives CASSIRDRGNTEAFF. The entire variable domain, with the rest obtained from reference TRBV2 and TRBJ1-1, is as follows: EPEVTQTPSHQVTQMGQEVILRCVPISNHLYFYWYRQILGQKVEFLVSFYNNEISEKSEIFDDQFSVERPDGSNFTLKIRSTKLEDSAMYFCASSIRDRGNTEAFFGQGTRLTVV.

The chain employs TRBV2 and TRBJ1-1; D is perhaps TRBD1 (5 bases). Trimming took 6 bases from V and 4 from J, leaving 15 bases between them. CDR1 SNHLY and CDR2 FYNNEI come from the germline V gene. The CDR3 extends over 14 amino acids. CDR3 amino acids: CASRAGELGTEAFF. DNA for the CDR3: TGTGCCAGCAGGGCGGGGGAATTAGGCACTGAAGCTTTCTTT.

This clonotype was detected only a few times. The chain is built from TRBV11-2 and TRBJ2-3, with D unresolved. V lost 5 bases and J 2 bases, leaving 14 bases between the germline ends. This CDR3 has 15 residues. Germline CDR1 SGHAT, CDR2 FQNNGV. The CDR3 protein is CASSADGKITDTQYF. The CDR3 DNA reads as TGTGCCAGCAGCGCGGACGGAAAGATCACAGATACGCAGTATTTT.

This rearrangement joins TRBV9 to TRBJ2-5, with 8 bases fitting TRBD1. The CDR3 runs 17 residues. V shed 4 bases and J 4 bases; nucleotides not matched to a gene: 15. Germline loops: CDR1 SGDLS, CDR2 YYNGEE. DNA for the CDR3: TGTGCCAGCAGCACAGGGGGATCAGTGTGGGGAAGAGAGACCCAGTACTTC. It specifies CASSTGGSVWGRETQYF. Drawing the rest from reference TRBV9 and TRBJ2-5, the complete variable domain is DSGVTQTPKHLITATGQRVTLRCSPRSGDLSVYWYQQSLDQGLQFLIQYYNGEERAKGNILERFSAQQFPDLHSELNLSSLELGDSALYFCASSTGGSVWGRETQYFGPGTRLLVL.

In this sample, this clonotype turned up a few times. The CDR3 sequence: CAIRGTPSTDTQYF. CDR3 nucleotides: TGTGCCATCAGAGGGACTCCCTCCACAGATACGCAGTATTTT. The rearrangement joins TRBV10-3 to TRBJ2-3; D is perhaps TRBD2 (6 bases). Germline-derived CDR1 and CDR2 are ENHRY and SYGVKD. Between the trimmed V and J ends, which lost 6 bases and 2 bases, there was a span of 12 bases. This CDR3 has 14 amino acids.

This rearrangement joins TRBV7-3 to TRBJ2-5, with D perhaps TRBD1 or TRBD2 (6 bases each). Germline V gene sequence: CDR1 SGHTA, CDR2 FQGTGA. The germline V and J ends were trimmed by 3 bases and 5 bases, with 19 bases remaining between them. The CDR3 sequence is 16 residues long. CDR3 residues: CASSFTQDKGGETQYF. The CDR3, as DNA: TGTGCCAGCAGCTTCACCCAAGATAAGGGGGGCGAGACCCAGTACTTC.

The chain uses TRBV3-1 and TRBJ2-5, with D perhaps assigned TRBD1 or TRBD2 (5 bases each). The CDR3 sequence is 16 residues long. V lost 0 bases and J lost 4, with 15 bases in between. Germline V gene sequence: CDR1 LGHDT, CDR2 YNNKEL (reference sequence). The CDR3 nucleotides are TGTGCCAGCAGCCAAGACCGGGGCAGGTCGGGAGAGACCCAGTACTTC. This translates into CASSQDRGRSGETQYF.

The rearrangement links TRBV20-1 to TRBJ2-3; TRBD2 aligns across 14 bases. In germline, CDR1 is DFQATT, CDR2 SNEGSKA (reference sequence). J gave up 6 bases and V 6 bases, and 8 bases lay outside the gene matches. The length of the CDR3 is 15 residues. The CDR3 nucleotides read TGCAGTGCGCGGGGACTAGCGGGAGATTTGGATACGCAGTATTTT. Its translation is CSARGLAGDLDTQYF.

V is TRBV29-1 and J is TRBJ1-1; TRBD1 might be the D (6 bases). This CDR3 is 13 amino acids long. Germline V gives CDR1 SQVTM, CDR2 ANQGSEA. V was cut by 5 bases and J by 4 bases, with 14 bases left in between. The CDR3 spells CSVRGGLSTEAFF. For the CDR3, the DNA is TGCAGCGTTAGGGGGGGTCTAAGCACTGAAGCTTTCTTT.

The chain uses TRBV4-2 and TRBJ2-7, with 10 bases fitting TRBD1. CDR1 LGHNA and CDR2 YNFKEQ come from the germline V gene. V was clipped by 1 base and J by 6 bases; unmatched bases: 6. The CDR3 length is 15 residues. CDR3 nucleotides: TGTGCCAGCAGCCAAGTTCCGGGACAGGGGCTCGAGCAGTACTTC. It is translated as CASSQVPGQGLEQYF.

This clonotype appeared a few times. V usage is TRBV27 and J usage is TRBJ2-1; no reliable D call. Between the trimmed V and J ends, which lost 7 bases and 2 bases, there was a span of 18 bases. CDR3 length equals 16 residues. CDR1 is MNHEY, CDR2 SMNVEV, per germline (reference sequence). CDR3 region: CASNSFTWAPYNEQFF. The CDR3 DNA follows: TGTGCCAGCAATTCCTTCACGTGGGCCCCCTACAATGAGCAGTTCTTC.

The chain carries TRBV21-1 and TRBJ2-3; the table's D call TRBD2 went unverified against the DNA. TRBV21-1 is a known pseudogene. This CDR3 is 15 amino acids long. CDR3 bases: TGTGCCAGCAGCAAGGGGGGAGGGTGCACAGATACGCAGTATTTT. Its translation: CASSKGGGCTDTQYF.

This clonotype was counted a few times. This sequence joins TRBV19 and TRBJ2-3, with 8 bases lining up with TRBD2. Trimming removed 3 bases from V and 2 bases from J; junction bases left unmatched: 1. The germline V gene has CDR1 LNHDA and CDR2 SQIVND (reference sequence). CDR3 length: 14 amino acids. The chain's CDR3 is CASSMGLVTDTQYF. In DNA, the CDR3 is TGTGCCAGTAGTATGGGACTAGTCACAGATACGCAGTATTTT. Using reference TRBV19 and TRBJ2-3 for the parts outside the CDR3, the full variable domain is DGGITQSPKYLFRKEGQNVTLSCEQNLNHDAMYWYRQDPGQGLRLIYYSQIVNDFQKGDIAEGYSVSREKKESFPLTVTSAQKNPTAFYLCASSMGLVTDTQYFGPGTRLTVL.

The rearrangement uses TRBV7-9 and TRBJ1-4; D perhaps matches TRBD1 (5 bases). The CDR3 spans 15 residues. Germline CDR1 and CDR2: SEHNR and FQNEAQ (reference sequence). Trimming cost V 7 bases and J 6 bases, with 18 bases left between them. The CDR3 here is CASTPAATGDEKLFF. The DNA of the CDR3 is TGTGCCAGCACCCCTGCCGCCACGGGGGATGAAAAACTGTTTTTT.

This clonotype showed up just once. The CDR3 region is CASSLTASTGELFF. The CDR3 DNA reads as TGCGCCAGCAGTCTAACTGCCTCCACCGGGGAGCTGTTTTTT. This chain links TRBV23-1 with TRBJ2-2; D is uncertain. TRBV23-1 is designated an ORF whose function remains uncertain. The CDR3 covers 14 residues. With 4 bases removed from V and 4 bases from J, the gap between germline ends came to 10 bases.